Listed here are 28 T cell receptor beta chains from one sample, sequenced in a study of blood T cell repertoires in COVID-19 (TCRdb year 2020). The library was generated by the immunoSEQ multiplex PCR assay. The clones in this table, taken by TCRdb from immuneACCESS, are in-frame only. Not every clone is retained; where verified, under half of the shortfall comes from an unresolved V gene, and the cause of the rest is unknown. This sample is represented by about 370,000 clones; roughly nine tenths of them were singletons. Less than 1.2% of the sample is in the top ten clones. Sequences were obtained from PBMCs or T cells enriched from blood (not recorded which). Every receptor here comes from a young man who had recovered from COVID-19.

The rearrangement uses TRBV4-1 and TRBJ2-7, with no clear D. The CDR3 runs to 14 residues. Trimming took 0 bases from V and 2 from J, leaving 8 bases between them. Per germline, CDR1 MGHRA and CDR2 YSYEKL. This CDR3 is CASSQDTAPYEQYF. CDR3 nucleotide sequence: TGCGCCAGCAGCCAAGATACAGCACCCTACGAGCAGTACTTC.

The V and J genes are TRBV30 and TRBJ2-3; 10 positions match TRBD2. CDR1 and CDR2 from the germline V gene are GTSNPN and SVGIG (reference sequence). The CDR3 is 17 residues long. The J segment lost 0 bases and the V segment lost 4 bases, leaving 10 bases of the junction unmatched. Written as DNA, the CDR3 is TGTGCCTGGATCCCGGTAGGACTAGCGGTGAGCACAGATACGCAGTATTTT. It codes for CAWIPVGLAVSTDTQYF.

DNA of the CDR3: TGCGCCAGCAACCAAGACAGGAACACTGAAGCTTTCTTT. Translated: CASNQDRNTEAFF. This sequence joins TRBV5-1 and TRBJ1-1; TRBD1 might be the D (5 bases). CDR1 is SGHRS, CDR2 YFSETQ, per germline. Trimming took off 6 bases at V and 1 base at J, with 10 bases between the two ends. This CDR3 spans 13 amino acids.

This clone occurred a few times. The gene calls are TRBV27 and TRBJ1-5; TRBD1 matches at 7 bases. V dropped 6 bases and J dropped 2; count of bases not matched to a gene: 10. Germline CDR1 MNHEY, CDR2 SMNVEV (reference sequence). The CDR3 length is 16 residues. The CDR3 DNA follows: TGTGCCAGCAGACTCACAGGGGACTTTGGCAATCAGCCCCAGCATTTT. It codes for CASRLTGDFGNQPQHF.

The CDR3 sequence is CASSPTSGSTDTQYF. CDR3 DNA: TGTGCCAGCAGCCCGACTAGCGGCAGCACAGATACGCAGTATTTT. The chain joins TRBV5-4 to TRBJ2-3, with 9 bases lining up with TRBD2. Germline-derived CDR1 and CDR2 are SGHNT and YYREEE (reference sequence). The CDR3 is made up of 15 amino acids. The junction had 3 bases not matched to a gene; V was cut back by 4 bases and J by 0 bases. The full variable domain, its missing parts supplied by reference TRBV5-4 and TRBJ2-3, is ETGVTQSPTHLIKTRGQQVTLRCSSQSGHNTVSWYQQALGQGPQFIFQYYREEENGRGNFPPRFSGLQFPNYSSELNVNALELDDSALYLCASSPTSGSTDTQYFGPGTRLTVL.

This clone came up a few times. This chain connects TRBV5-1 to TRBJ2-1; 13 bases line up with TRBD2. CDR3 length equals 15 residues. The ends lost 7 bases at V and 5 bases at J; junction bases unmatched: 6. Germline V gives CDR1 SGHRS, CDR2 YFSETQ. CDR3 bases: TGCGCCAGCCTACCTGGGACTAGCGGGAACAATGAGCAGTTCTTC. Translated: CASLPGTSGNNEQFF.

The CDR3 nucleotides are TGTGCCAGCAGCCAACCCTATCGGCGGGGGGCCGAGAAATCCTACAATGAGCAGTTCTTC. Translating it yields CASSQPYRRGAEKSYNEQFF. The chain is built from TRBV4-2 and TRBJ2-1; the match to TRBD2 covers 8 bases. The CDR3 has 20 residues. The V segment lost 2 bases and the J segment 1 base; nucleotides outside the gene matches: 16. The germline CDR1 and CDR2 sequences are LGHNA and YNFKEQ.

The chain is built from TRBV9 and TRBJ2-7; 10 bases fit TRBD1. CDR1 and CDR2 (germline): SGDLS, YYNGEE. The junction had 14 bases not matched to a gene; V was cut back by 4 bases and J by 4 bases. The CDR3 totals 17 residues. The CDR3: CASSPRGGTGVMYEQYF. CDR3 coding DNA: TGTGCCAGCAGCCCCAGAGGGGGGACAGGGGTAATGTACGAGCAGTACTTC.

This chain uses TRBV7-2 with TRBJ2-1; TRBD2 matches at 7 bases. After removal of 1 base from V and 2 bases from J, the junction contained 2 bases not matched to a gene. The CDR3 sequence is 15 residues long. CDR1 and CDR2 from the germline V gene are SGHTA and FQGNSA. CDR3 sequence (DNA): TGTGCCAGCAGCTTAGGCGGGAGCACCTACAATGAGCAGTTCTTC. Translation gives CASSLGGSTYNEQFF.

This sequence joins TRBV12-3 or TRBV12-4 and TRBJ1-6; D is undetermined. Trimming took off 7 bases at V and 6 bases at J, with 10 bases between the two ends. This CDR3 has 13 residues. CDR3 amino acids: CASKAQPNSPLHF. In nucleotides, the CDR3 is TGTGCCAGCAAAGCACAGCCTAATTCACCCCTCCACTTT.

The CDR3 DNA follows: TGTGCCAGCTCACTACGACAGGGTTACACCGGGGAGCTGTTTTTT. This gives the protein CASSLRQGYTGELFF. The V call is TRBV18, the J call TRBJ2-2, with 7 bases matching TRBD1. V lost 4 bases to trimming and J lost 3 bases; unmatched junction nucleotides: 5. The CDR3 spans 15 residues. Germline assignment: CDR1 KGHSH and CDR2 LQKENI.

This sequence joins TRBV6-5 and TRBJ2-7, with TRBD1 identical over 9 bases. The CDR3 length is 15 residues. Germline-derived CDR1 and CDR2 are MNHEY and SVGAGI. J gave up 4 bases and V 5 bases, and 9 bases lay outside the gene matches. The CDR3 loop is CASSPDRGSGYEQYF. CDR3 DNA sequence: TGTGCCAGCAGTCCGGACAGGGGTTCAGGATACGAGCAGTACTTC.

The chain carries TRBV4-1 and TRBJ2-5, with TRBD1 as a possible D gene (5 bases). The V end lost 0 bases, the J end lost 1 base, and 12 bases lay between the germline ends. The length of the CDR3 is 16 residues. Looked up from germline, CDR1 is MGHRA and CDR2 is YSYEKL. CDR3 residues: CASSQDPWTPQETQYF. CDR3 DNA sequence: TGCGCCAGCAGCCAAGACCCCTGGACACCCCAAGAGACCCAGTACTTC.

The chain combines TRBV20-1 with TRBJ2-5; D might be TRBD2 (6 bases). The length of the CDR3 is 11 residues. CDR1 is DFQATT and CDR2 is SNEGSKA in the germline V gene (reference sequence). CDR3 DNA: TGCAGCGGGGCGGGGTTGGAGACCCAGTACTTC. As protein: CSGAGLETQYF.

The chain combines TRBV28 with TRBJ1-1; D is possibly TRBD1 (5 bases). Trimming cost V 7 bases and J 0 bases, with 15 bases left between them. The CDR3 is made up of 15 amino acids. CDR1 and CDR2 (germline): MDHEN, SYDVKM. The CDR3 here is CASTTGGGMNTEAFF. Here the CDR3 DNA reads TGTGCCAGCACCACCGGGGGGGGAATGAACACTGAAGCTTTCTTT. The entire variable domain, with the rest obtained from reference TRBV28 and TRBJ1-1, is as follows: DVKVTQSSRYLVKRTGEKVFLECVQDMDHENMFWYRQDPGLGLRLIYFSYDVKMKEKGDIPEGYSVSREKKERFSLILESASTNQTSMYLCASTTGGGMNTEAFFGQGTRLTVV.

The rearrangement links TRBV4-1 to TRBJ1-6, with unresolved D. This CDR3 has 15 residues. V gave up 1 base and J gave up 5 bases, with 9 bases separating them. Germline V gives CDR1 MGHRA, CDR2 YSYEKL. CDR3 coding DNA: TGCGCCAGCAGCCAAGTACAGAAGAATAATTCACCCCTCCACTTT. Translating gives CASSQVQKNNSPLHF.

Note on this clone: This same CDR3 is encoded by further DNA sequences in the sample. The J gene is TRBJ1-2, the V gene TRBV5-1; no reliable D call. Looked up from germline, CDR1 is SGHRS and CDR2 is YFSETQ. CDR3 size: 12 residues. V lost 4 bases, J lost 7 bases, and 11 bases lay in between. The CDR3 loop is CASSLDGGGYTF. CDR3 DNA sequence: TGCGCCAGCAGCCTGGACGGTGGTGGCTACACCTTC.

The chain recombines TRBV28 with TRBJ2-1; D unresolved. With 7 bases removed from V and 8 bases from J, the gap between germline ends came to 18 bases. The CDR3 runs 14 residues. Germline V gene sequence: CDR1 MDHEN, CDR2 SYDVKM. CDR3 in DNA: TGTGCCAGCAAAAAAAGCCTTCTTACCCATGAGCAGTTCTTC. This translates into CASKKSLLTHEQFF.

The rearrangement joins TRBV7-6 to TRBJ1-5; tentatively, D is TRBD1 (5 bases). Between the trimmed V and J ends, which lost 1 base and 2 bases, there was a span of 12 bases. Germline lookup yields CDR1 SGHVS and CDR2 FNYEAQ. The CDR3 spans 16 residues. CDR3 bases: TGTGCCAGCAGCTTAGATCAGGGTAGGCGCAATCAGCCCCAGCATTTT. Protein sequence: CASSLDQGRRNQPQHF.

V and J are TRBV12-3 or TRBV12-4 and TRBJ2-7; D is ambiguous. Trimming removed 4 bases from V and 3 bases from J, with 10 bases in between. The CDR3 spans 13 residues. CDR3 nucleotide sequence: TGTGCCAGCAGTTATGTCAGGAACTACGAGCAGTACTTC. Its translation is CASSYVRNYEQYF.

V is TRBV13 and J is TRBJ2-2, with D unresolved. CDR1 and CDR2 (germline): PRHDT, FYEKMQ (reference sequence). The V and J ends lost 2 bases and 3 bases respectively, with 7 bases between them. The CDR3 has 14 residues. The CDR3 here is CASSLNFDTGELFF. In DNA, the CDR3 is TGTGCCAGCAGCTTAAATTTCGACACCGGGGAGCTGTTTTTT. Variable domain in full (rest from reference TRBV13 and TRBJ2-2): AAGVIQSPRHLIKEKRETATLKCYPIPRHDTVYWYQQGPGQDPQFLISFYEKMQSDKGSIPDRFSAQQFSDYHSELNMSSLELGDSALYFCASSLNFDTGELFFGEGSRLTVL.

The gene calls are TRBV29-1 and TRBJ2-1; perhaps TRBD2 as D (5 bases). The V gene lost 3 bases and the J gene lost 0 bases, with 9 bases spanning the gap. This CDR3 spans 14 amino acids. Germline CDR1 is SQVTM and CDR2 is ANQGSEA. CDR3 sequence: CSVDDTSSYNEQFF. CDR3 in DNA: TGCAGCGTTGATGATACTAGCTCCTACAATGAGCAGTTCTTC.

The chain combines TRBV7-9 with TRBJ1-6; D remains unclear. Germline lookup yields CDR1 SEHNR and CDR2 FQNEAQ (reference sequence). Deletions cut 2 bases from V and 10 bases from J, with 9 bases between. The CDR3 covers 13 residues. DNA of the CDR3: TGTGCCAGCAGCTTATCTGGGCCCTCACCCCTCCACTTT. Encoded protein: CASSLSGPSPLHF.

This clone was recorded a few times. V gene TRBV4-3 combines with J gene TRBJ1-4, with 7 nucleotides matching TRBD1. The ends lost 1 base at V and 4 bases at J; junction bases unmatched: 3. CDR1 is LGHNA, CDR2 YSLEER, per germline. This CDR3 has 15 amino acids. The CDR3 DNA reads TGCGCCAGCAGCCAAGGACAGGGCTATAATGAAAAACTGTTTTTT. This translates into CASSQGQGYNEKLFF.

The rearrangement uses TRBV19 and TRBJ1-5; D call uncertain. The germline gives CDR1 LNHDA, CDR2 SQIVND (reference sequence). The CDR3 sequence is 15 residues long. V lost 2 bases to trimming and J lost 3 bases, with 11 bases between them. DNA of the CDR3: TGTGCCAGTAGTATACCCAGATTCATCAATCAGCCCCAGCATTTT. Translated, it gives CASSIPRFINQPQHF.

The chain joins TRBV15 to TRBJ2-7; TRBD2 agrees at 11 bases. The trim removed 0 bases at V and 6 bases at J, leaving 4 bases unmatched. This CDR3 is built from 15 residues. Germline values: CDR1 LNHNV, CDR2 YYDKDF (reference sequence). The CDR3 nucleotides are TGTGCCACCAGCAGAGAGACTAGCGGGACGAGCGAGCAGTACTTC. Protein: CATSRETSGTSEQYF. Filled out from reference TRBV15 and TRBJ2-7, the complete variable domain reads DAMVIQNPRYQVTQFGKPVTLSCSQTLNHNVMYWYQQKSSQAPKLLFHYYDKDFNNEADTPDNFQSRRPNTSFCFLDIRSPGLGDTAMYLCATSRETSGTSEQYFGPGTRLTVT.

The chain joins TRBV18 to TRBJ2-1, with 8 bases matching TRBD2. There are 15 residues in the CDR3. The ends lost 6 bases at V and 7 bases at J; junction bases unmatched: 11. CDR1 is KGHSH, CDR2 LQKENI, per germline. The CDR3 bases are TGTGCCAGCTCTAGAGAGGGGACTAGTGTAAATGAGCAGTTCTTC. Its translation is CASSREGTSVNEQFF.

The CDR3: CASSLGGGEGNTIYF. CDR3 coding DNA: TGTGCCAGCAGCCTGGGAGGGGGCGAGGGAAACACCATATATTTT. The chain joins TRBV5-6 to TRBJ1-3; 7 bases match TRBD1. With V trimmed by 4 bases and J by 4 bases, 8 bases remained unmatched. Germline lookup yields CDR1 SGHDT and CDR2 YYEEEE. The CDR3 runs to 15 residues.